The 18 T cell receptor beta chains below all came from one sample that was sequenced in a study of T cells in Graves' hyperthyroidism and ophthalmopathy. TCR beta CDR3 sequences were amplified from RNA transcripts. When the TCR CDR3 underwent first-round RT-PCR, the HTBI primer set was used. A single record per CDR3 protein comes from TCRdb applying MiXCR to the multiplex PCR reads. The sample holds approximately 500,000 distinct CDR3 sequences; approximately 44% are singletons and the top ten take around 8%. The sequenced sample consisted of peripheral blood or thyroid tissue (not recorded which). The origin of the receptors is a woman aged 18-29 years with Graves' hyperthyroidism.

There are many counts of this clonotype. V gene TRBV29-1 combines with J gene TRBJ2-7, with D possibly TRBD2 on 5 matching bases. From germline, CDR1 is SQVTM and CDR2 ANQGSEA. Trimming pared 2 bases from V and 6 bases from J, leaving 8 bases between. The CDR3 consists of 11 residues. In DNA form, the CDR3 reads TGCAGCGTTGAACATGAGGGCGAGCAGTACTTC. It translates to CSVEHEGEQYF.

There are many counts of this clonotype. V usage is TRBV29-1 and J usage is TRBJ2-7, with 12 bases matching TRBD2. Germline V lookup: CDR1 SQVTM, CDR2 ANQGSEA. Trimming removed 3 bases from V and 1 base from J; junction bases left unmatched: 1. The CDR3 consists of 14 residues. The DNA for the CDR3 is TGCAGCGTTGAGACTAGCGGGAGTTCCTACGAGCAGTACTTC. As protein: CSVETSGSSYEQYF.

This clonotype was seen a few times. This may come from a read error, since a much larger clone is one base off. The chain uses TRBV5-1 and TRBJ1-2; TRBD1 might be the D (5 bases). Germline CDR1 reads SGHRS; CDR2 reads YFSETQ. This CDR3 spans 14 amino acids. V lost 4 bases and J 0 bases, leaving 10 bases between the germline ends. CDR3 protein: CASSQMGPNYGYTF. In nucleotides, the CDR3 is TGCGCCAGCAGCCAAATGGGGCCTAACTATGGCTACACCTTC.

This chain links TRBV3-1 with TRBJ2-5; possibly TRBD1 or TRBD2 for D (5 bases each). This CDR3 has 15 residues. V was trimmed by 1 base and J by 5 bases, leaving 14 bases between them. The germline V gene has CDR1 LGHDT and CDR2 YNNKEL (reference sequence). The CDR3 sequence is CASSQAPGGGETQYF. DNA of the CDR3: TGTGCCAGCAGCCAAGCCCCTGGGGGTGGGGAGACCCAGTACTTC.

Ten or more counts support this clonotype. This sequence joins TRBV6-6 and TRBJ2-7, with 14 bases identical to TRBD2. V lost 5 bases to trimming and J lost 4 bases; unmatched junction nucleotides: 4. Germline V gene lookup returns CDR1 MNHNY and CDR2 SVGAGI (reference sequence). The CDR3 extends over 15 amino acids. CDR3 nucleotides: TGTGCCAGCAGTCGACTAGCGGGAGGGTTGTACGAGCAGTACTTC. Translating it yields CASSRLAGGLYEQYF.

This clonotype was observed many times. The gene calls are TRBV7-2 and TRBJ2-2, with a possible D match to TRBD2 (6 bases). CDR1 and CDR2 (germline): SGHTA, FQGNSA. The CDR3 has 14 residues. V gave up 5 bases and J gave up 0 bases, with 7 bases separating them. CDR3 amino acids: CASSRLANTGELFF. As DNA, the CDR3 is TGTGCCAGCAGCCGACTAGCGAACACCGGGGAGCTGTTTTTT.

This chain's CDR3 is CATSDSGADDEETQYF. The CDR3 bases are TGTGCCACCAGTGACTCCGGGGCGGACGATGAAGAGACCCAGTACTTC. The rearrangement joins TRBV24-1 to TRBJ2-5, with D possibly being TRBD1 or TRBD2 (5 bases each). Looked up from germline, CDR1 is KGHDR and CDR2 is SFDVKD. V gave up 4 bases and J gave up 3 bases, with 17 bases separating them. The CDR3 is 16 residues long.

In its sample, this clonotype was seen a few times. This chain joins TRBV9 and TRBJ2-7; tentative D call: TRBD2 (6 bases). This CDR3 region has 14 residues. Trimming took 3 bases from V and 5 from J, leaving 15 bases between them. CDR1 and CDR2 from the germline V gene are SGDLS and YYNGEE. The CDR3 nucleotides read TGTGCCAGCAGCGGGAGGGCAGGGTTTGACGAGCAGTACTTC. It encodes CASSGRAGFDEQYF.

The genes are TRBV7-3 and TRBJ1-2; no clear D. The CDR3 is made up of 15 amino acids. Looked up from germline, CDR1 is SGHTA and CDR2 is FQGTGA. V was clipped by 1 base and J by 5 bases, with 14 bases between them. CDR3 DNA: TGTGCCAGCAGCTTAAGGCGGGAGCGGGGATATGGCTACACCTTC. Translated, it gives CASSLRRERGYGYTF.

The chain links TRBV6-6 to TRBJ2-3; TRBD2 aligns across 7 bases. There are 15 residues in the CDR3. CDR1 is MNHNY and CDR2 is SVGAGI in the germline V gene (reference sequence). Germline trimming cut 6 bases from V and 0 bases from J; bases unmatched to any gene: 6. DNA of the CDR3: TGTGCCAGCAGAGTAGCGGGTATTAGCACAGATACGCAGTATTTT. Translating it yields CASRVAGISTDTQYF.

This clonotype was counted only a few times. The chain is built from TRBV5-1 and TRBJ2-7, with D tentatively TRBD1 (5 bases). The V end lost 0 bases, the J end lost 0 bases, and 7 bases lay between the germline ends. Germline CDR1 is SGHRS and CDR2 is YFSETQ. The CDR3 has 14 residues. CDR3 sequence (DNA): TGCGCCAGCAGCTTGGGACAGATCTCCTACGAGCAGTACTTC. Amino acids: CASSLGQISYEQYF.

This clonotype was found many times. The CDR3 sequence is CAWSVGVGNSPLHF. CDR3 sequence (DNA): TGTGCCTGGAGTGTGGGGGTGGGTAATTCACCCCTCCACTTT. The chain recombines TRBV30 with TRBJ1-6, with a tentative D call TRBD1 (5 bases). With 0 bases removed from V and 6 bases from J, the gap between germline ends came to 9 bases. The germline V gene encodes CDR1 GTSNPN and CDR2 SVGIG (reference sequence). CDR3 length: 14 amino acids.

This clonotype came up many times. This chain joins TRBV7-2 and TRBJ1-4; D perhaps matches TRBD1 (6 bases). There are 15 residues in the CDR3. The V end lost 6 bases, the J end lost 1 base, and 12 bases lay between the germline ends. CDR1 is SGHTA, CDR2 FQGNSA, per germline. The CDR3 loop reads CASSRGGGTNEKLFF. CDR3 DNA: TGTGCCAGCAGTCGTGGAGGGGGAACTAATGAAAAACTGTTTTTT.

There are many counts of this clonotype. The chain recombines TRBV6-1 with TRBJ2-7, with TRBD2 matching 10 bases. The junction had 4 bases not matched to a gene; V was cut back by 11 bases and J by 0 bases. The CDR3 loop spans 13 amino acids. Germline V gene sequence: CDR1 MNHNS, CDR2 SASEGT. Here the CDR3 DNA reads TGTGCCGGAGGACTAGCGGACTCCTACGAGCAGTACTTC. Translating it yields CAGGLADSYEQYF.

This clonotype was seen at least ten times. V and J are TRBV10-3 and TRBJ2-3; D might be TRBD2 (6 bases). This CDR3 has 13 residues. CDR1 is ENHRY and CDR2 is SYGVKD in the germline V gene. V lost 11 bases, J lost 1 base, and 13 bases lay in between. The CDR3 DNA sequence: TGTGCCGGAGCTAGCGACCGCACAGATACGCAGTATTTT. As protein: CAGASDRTDTQYF.

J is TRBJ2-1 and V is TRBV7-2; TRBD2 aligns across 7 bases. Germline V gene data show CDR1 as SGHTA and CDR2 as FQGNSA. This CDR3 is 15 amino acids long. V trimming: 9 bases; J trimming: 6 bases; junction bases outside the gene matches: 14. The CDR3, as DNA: TGTGCCAGTAGTATACTGGGGGAGGGCCCCAATGAGCAGTTCTTC. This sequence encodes CASSILGEGPNEQFF.

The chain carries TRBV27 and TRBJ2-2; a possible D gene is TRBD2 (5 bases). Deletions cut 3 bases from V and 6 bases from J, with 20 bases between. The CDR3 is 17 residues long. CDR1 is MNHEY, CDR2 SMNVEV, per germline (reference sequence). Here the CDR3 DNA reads TGTGCCAGCAGTTTGGGGAGTTCGGTGTATCGTTCCGGGGAGCTGTTTTTT. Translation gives CASSLGSSVYRSGELFF.

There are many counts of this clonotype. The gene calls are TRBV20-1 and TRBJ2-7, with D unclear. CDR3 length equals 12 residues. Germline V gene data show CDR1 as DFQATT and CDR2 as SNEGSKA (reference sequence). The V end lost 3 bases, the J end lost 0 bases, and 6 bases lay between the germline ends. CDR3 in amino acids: CSASSGSYEQYF. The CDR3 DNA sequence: TGCAGTGCTAGCTCAGGCTCCTACGAGCAGTACTTC.